Included here is one TCR beta chain sequence, with context. Its cognate antigen has yet to be identified. The junction differs from germline at one of its ends, possibly a read error. The sample is drawn from a study of shared clonotypes between healthy human individuals (dated by TCRdb to 2020 to 2021). Study-wide context: The cohort comprised a couple of women and a few men aged 18 to 49 years. To increase sequencing depth and limit assay-specific biases, TCR repertoire library preparation and sequencing were carried out by different laboratories using diverse techniques. Between about 0.85 and 9.5 billion PBMCs per donor were obtained by leukapheresis. Blood TCR repertoires of five healthy adults were deeply sequenced to estimate repertoire size and the extent of clonotype sharing between individuals. For each donor, CD4 naive and CD4 memory were each given three plates, CD8 naive was given two plates, and CD8 memory was given one plate.

Using the deep immunoSEQ assay, TCR CDR3 regions were amplified from genomic DNA by multiplex PCR. Extracted genomic DNA from each cell subset was distributed evenly across all wells of several immunoSEQ 96-well plates, and each plate was treated as a replicate. Each replicate PCR for sorted subsets received about 0.2 ug genomic DNA, equal to tens of thousands of T cell genomes. Purified libraries were measured with a Qubit 3.0 fluorometer, size-checked on a Bioanalyzer 2100, and measured again with the KAPA Library Quantification kit. A separate single-read 150-cycle Illumina NextSeq 550 flow cell was used to sequence each immunoSEQ 96-well plate. In the source study's methods: The immunoSEQ output contained only junctional sequences without quality scores, so filtering could not match that applied to full-length reads. To assign V/J genes and CDR3, sequences were annotated against IMGT germline references using PyIR, a Python wrapper for IgBLAST v1.9. Any read was removed if the V/J assignment was weak (E-value above 1e-6), the CDR3 was missing, or the read contained stop codons, out-of-frame junctions, or ambiguous translated residues. V3J clonotypes were defined by identical inferred V gene, J gene, and CDR3 amino acid sequence. The percentage overlap between two repertoires was calculated by dividing the number of shared unique clonotypes by the size of the smaller repertoire. RTK rarefaction, the Chao1 estimator, and Recon v2.1 estimates of unobserved clonotypes were used to assess repertoire richness. OLGA was used to compute generation probabilities for all TCRbeta clonotypes that the gDNA method yielded from several donors. Held by TCRdb, this immuneACCESS table contains in-frame sequences only and omits some clones. Under half of the omission traces to an unresolved V gene where checked; the cause of the rest is unknown. The V and J calls and the clone size are those of that table, but D and trimming were determined from the DNA. The sample table records 2 million to 2.5 million clones; around 96% of these occur just once. Roughly 1% of the sample lies in the top ten.

Overall study outcomes, separate from this receptor: Pairwise subsampling led to the expectation that sequencing depth would affect the degree of clonotype sharing among donors. Sharing across several donors was observed for around 5% of naive CD4, less than 4% of naive CD8, 2% to 2.5% of memory CD4, and roughly 0.43% of memory CD8 clonotypes. Incomplete sequencing was indicated by rarefaction of sorted-subset datasets, despite the large sequencing depth. The genetic and exposure-history diversity represented was limited by the small number of donors. Sampling was restricted to blood, and TCR repertoires in tissues likely differ from the TCR repertoires found in blood. Higher generation probabilities were observed for clonotypes shared by all four sorted-subset donors than for non-shared clonotypes. Naive subsets generally had larger estimated clonotype richness than memory subsets.

CD8 naive samples were obtained by positive selection for CCR7 among CD45RO-negative cells, yielding a CD45RA+CCR7+ population from which TemRA cells were excluded. The donors were healthy, HIV-negative adults who had no recently reported acute infections or vaccinations. Every donor was a Caucasian adult living in Nashville, Tennessee, USA. Blood was collected by leukapheresis, and PBMCs were isolated by Ficoll-Histopaque density gradient centrifugation and then cryopreserved in liquid nitrogen vapor phase. Purity and quantity of every magnetically sorted T cell population were checked by analytical flow cytometry. From each sorted fraction, genomic DNA was isolated and quantified by UV absorbance on a Nanodrop 2000c. This sequence was found in a man between 18 and 35 years old in good health. Sequencing was carried out using naive CD8+ T cells sorted from blood. Reading the label with the study, this specimen's cell subset or site is: CD45RA+CCR7+.

The DNA is as follows: TGTGCTAGCAGCTATAGCCCAAACAATGAGCAGTTCTTC. Translated, it reads CASSYSPNNEQFF. The chain is made from TRBV7-7 and TRBJ2-1, with the D segment identity uncertain. The germline V gene encodes CDR1 SSHAT and CDR2 FNYEAQ (reference sequence). The CDR3 starts with the cysteine, ends with the phenylalanine, and has 13 residues. Only CDR3 DNA is held: 39 bases, read in frame from base 1.